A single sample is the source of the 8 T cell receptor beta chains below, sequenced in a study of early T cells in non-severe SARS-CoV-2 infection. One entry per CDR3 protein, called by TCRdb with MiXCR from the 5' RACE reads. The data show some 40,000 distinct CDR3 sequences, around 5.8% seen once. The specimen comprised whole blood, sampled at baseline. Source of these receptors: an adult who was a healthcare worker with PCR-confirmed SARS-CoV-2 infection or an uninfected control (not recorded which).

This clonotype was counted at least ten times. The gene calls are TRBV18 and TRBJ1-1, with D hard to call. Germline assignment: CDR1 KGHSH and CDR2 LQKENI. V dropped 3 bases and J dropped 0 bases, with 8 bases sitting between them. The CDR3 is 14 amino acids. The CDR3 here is CASSPSGMNTEAFF. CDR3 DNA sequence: TGTGCCAGCTCACCCAGTGGGATGAACACTGAAGCTTTCTTT.

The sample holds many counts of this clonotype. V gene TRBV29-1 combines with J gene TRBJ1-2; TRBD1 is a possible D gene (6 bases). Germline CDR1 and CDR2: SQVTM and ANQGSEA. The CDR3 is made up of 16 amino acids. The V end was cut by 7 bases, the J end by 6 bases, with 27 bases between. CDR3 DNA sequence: TGCAGCGCCCCAGGGGCAGGCAGGGAGCGGTTGGATGGCTACACCTTC. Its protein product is CSAPGAGRERLDGYTF. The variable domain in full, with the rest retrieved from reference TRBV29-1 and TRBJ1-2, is SAVISQKPSRDICQRGTSLTIQCQVDSQVTMMFWYRQQPGQSLTLIATANQGSEATYESGFVIDKFPISRPNLTFSTLTVSNMSPEDSSIYLCSAPGAGRERLDGYTFGSGTRLTVV.

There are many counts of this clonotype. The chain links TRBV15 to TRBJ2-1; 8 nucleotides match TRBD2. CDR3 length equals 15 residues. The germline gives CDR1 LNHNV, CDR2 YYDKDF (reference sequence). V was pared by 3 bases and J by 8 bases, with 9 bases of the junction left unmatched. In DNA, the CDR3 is TGTGCCACCAGCAGTCGGGAGGGAGGTTTGCATGAGCAGTTCTTC. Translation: CATSSREGGLHEQFF.

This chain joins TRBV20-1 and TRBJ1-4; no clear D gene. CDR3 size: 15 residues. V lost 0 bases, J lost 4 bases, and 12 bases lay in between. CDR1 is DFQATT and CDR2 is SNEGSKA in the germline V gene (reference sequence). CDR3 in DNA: TGCAGTGCTAGAGATTCGAAAACCCGTAATGAAAAACTGTTTTTT. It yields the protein CSARDSKTRNEKLFF.

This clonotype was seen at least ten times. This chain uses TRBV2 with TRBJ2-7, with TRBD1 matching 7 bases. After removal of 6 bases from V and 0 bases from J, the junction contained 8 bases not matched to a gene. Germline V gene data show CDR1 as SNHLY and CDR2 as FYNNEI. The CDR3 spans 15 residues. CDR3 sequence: CASSPLTGPSYEQYF. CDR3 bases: TGTGCCAGCAGCCCCCTGACAGGGCCCTCCTACGAGCAGTACTTC.

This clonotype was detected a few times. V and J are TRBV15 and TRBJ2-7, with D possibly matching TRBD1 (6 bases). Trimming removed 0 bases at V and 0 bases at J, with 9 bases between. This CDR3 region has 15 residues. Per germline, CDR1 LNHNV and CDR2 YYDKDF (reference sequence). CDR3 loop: CATSRDGQHSYEQYF. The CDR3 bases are TGTGCCACCAGCAGAGATGGACAGCACTCCTACGAGCAGTACTTC.

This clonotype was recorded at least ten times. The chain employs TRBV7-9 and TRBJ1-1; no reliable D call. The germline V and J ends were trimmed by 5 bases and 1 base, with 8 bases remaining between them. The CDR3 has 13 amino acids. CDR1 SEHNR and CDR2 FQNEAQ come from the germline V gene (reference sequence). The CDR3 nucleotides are TGTGCCAGCAGCAAAGGACGGAACACTGAAGCTTTCTTT. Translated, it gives CASSKGRNTEAFF.

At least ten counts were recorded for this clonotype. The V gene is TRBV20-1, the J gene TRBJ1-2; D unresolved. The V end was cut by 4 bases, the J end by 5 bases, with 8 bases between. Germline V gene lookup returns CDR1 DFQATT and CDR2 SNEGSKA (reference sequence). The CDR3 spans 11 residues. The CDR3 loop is CSAIDEYGYTF. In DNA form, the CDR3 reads TGCAGTGCTATAGACGAGTATGGCTACACCTTC.